Listed below are T cell receptor beta chains from one sample, sequenced in a study of blood T cell repertoires in COVID-19. Libraries were prepared by immunoSEQ multiplex PCR; TCRdb keeps only in-frame clonotypes and omits some of them. Of hundreds of thousands of clones listed, more than 80% are singletons. Material for sequencing was PBMCs or T cells enriched from blood (not recorded which). The receptors derive from a woman between 18 and 29 years old who had recovered from COVID-19. Both conserved end residues are part of each CDR3. D genes are given only for firm matches. The size field is filled for only some rows; it gives once, few, many or a size class.

. | TRBJ2-7 | . | TRBV7-7 | CASSLGRGNSYEQYF | TGTGCTAGCAGCTTAGGCAGGGGAAACTCCTACGAGCAGTACTTC
. | TRBJ1-1 | once | TRBV9 | CASSVATQGPGATEAFF | TGTGCCAGCAGCGTAGCTACCCAGGGGCCCGGGGCCACTGAAGCTTTCTTT
TRBD1 | TRBJ1-2 | . | TRBV27 | CASSPGTGVGYGYTF | TGTGCCAGCAGTCCAGGGACAGGTGTGGGCTATGGCTACACCTTC
TRBD1 | TRBJ1-2 | . | TRBV12-5 | CASGLFTLDRLTNYGYTF | TGTGCTAGTGGTTTGTTTACCCTGGACAGGTTGACTAACTATGGCTACACCTTC
. | TRBJ2-7 | once | TRBV6-5 | CASSYRDSSSYEQYF | TGTGCCAGCAGTTATCGGGACTCGAGCTCCTACGAGCAGTACTTC
TRBD1 | TRBJ1-2 | . | TRBV5-1 | CASSWDRANYGYTF | TGCGCCAGCAGCTGGGACAGAGCTAACTATGGCTACACCTTC
TRBD1 | TRBJ1-2 | . | TRBV6-5 | CASRTTGVFWYGYTF | TGTGCCAGCAGGACTACAGGGGTCTTTTGGTATGGCTACACCTTC
. | TRBJ2-1 | once | TRBV28 | CASTMRGAGGEQFF | TGTGCCAGCACGATGCGGGGGGCAGGGGGGGAGCAGTTCTTC
. | TRBJ1-5 | . | TRBV7-9 | CASSLEVGPQHF | TGTGCCAGCAGCTTAGAGGTGGGCCCCCAGCATTTT
TRBD1 | TRBJ2-7 | . | TRBV5-4 | CASSLGQGGTYEQYF | TGTGCCAGCAGCTTGGGACAGGGTGGAACATACGAGCAGTACTTC
. | TRBJ1-4 | once | TRBV5-6 | CASNVFSRGREKLFF | TGTGCCAGCAATGTTTTCTCGAGAGGAAGAGAAAAACTGTTTTTT
. | TRBJ1-2 | . | TRBV7-2 | CASSLDGNRENYGYTF | TGTGCCAGCAGCTTAGACGGAAACAGGGAAAACTATGGCTACACCTTC
. | TRBJ2-7 | . | TRBV4-1 | CASSQELSVRGYEQYF | TGCGCCAGCAGCCAAGAGCTGTCGGTCAGGGGCTACGAGCAGTACTTC
TRBD2 | TRBJ2-3 | . | TRBV2 | CASSARGGAADTQYF | TGTGCCAGCAGCGCTCGCGGGGGGGCAGCAGATACGCAGTATTTT
. | TRBJ2-1 | . | TRBV5-1 | CASSSADYEQFF | TGCGCCAGCAGCTCGGCGGATTATGAGCAGTTCTTC
. | TRBJ1-4 | . | TRBV18 | CASFRDSNEKLFF | TGTGCCAGCTTCCGAGACAGTAATGAAAAACTGTTTTTT
TRBD2 | TRBJ2-5 | . | TRBV5-1 | CASSLGSGVETQYF | TGCGCCAGCAGCTTGGGTAGCGGGGTTGAGACCCAGTACTTC
. | TRBJ1-5 | . | TRBV10-2 | CASSDGLQPQHF | TGCGCCAGCAGTGATGGGCTTCAGCCCCAGCATTTT
. | TRBJ2-7 | once | TRBV10-3 | CATRGTVSSYEQYF | TGTGCCACCCGCGGGACTGTAAGCTCCTACGAGCAGTACTTC
TRBD1 | TRBJ1-1 | . | TRBV29-1 | CSVDRGRTEAFF | TGCAGCGTTGACAGGGGGAGGACTGAAGCTTTCTTT
TRBD2 | TRBJ2-7 | . | TRBV5-1 | CASSPLLFARGEYEQYF | TGCGCCAGCAGCCCCCTTTTATTTGCGCGGGGGGAGTACGAGCAGTACTTC
. | TRBJ1-5 | . | TRBV5-6 | CASSRTGRNQPQHF | TGTGCCAGCAGCCGAACAGGGCGCAATCAGCCCCAGCATTTT
. | TRBJ2-5 | once | TRBV6-5 | CASSYSLSRSQETQYF | TGTGCCAGCAGTTACTCGCTATCCAGGTCACAAGAGACCCAGTACTTC
TRBD1 | TRBJ1-2 | few | TRBV5-6 | CASRPLGQNYGYTF | TGTGCCAGCAGGCCTTTGGGACAGAACTATGGCTACACCTTC
TRBD1 | TRBJ1-2 | once | TRBV5-1 | CASSLPGGSEGYTF | TGCGCCAGCAGCTTGCCAGGGGGCTCGGAGGGCTACACCTTC
TRBD2 | TRBJ2-2 | . | TRBV11-1 | CASSLSLAGAGELFF | TGTGCCAGCAGCTTAAGTTTAGCGGGGGCCGGGGAGCTGTTTTTT
TRBD2 | TRBJ2-3 | . | TRBV6-2/TRBV6-3 | CASSQAGPDTQYF | TGTGCCAGCAGCCAAGCGGGGCCAGATACGCAGTATTTT
. | TRBJ1-5 | . | TRBV27 | CASSFLNQPQHF | TGTGCCAGCAGTTTCTTGAATCAGCCCCAGCATTTT
. | TRBJ1-1 | . | TRBV4-1 | CASSLVSGGEAFF | TGCGCCAGCAGCCTGGTGTCGGGGGGAGAAGCTTTCTTT
TRBD1 | TRBJ1-5 | . | TRBV7-8 | CATSSLGGPSLSNQPQHF | TGTGCCACCAGCAGCTTAGGGGGCCCCTCCCTTAGCAATCAGCCCCAGCATTTT
. | TRBJ2-6 | . | TRBV19 | CASTQDSSGANVLTF | TGTGCCAGTACCCAGGACAGCTCTGGGGCCAACGTCCTGACTTTC
. | TRBJ1-2 | once | TRBV6-5 | CASCSSWQYYGYTF | TGTGCCAGCTGCTCGTCGTGGCAATACTATGGCTACACCTTC
. | TRBJ1-2 | . | TRBV2 | CASSRTDYGYTF | TGTGCCAGCAGCCGGACAGACTATGGCTACACCTTC
. | TRBJ1-3 | . | TRBV19 | CASSTQADDRNTIYF | TGTGCCAGTAGTACCCAAGCGGACGATAGAAACACCATATATTTT
. | TRBJ1-5 | . | TRBV28 | CASTTPPGQISNQPQHF | TGTGCCAGCACCACCCCACCGGGACAAATTAGCAATCAGCCCCAGCATTTT
. | TRBJ2-1 | . | TRBV3-1/TRBV3-2 | CASRSLGGSYNEQFF | TGTGCCAGCAGATCCCTAGGGGGCTCCTACAATGAGCAGTTCTTC
TRBD2 | TRBJ2-5 | . | TRBV7-9 | CASSFVLAGQETQYF | TGTGCCAGCAGCTTCGTCCTAGCGGGGCAAGAGACCCAGTACTTC
. | TRBJ1-1 | . | TRBV25-1 | CATRGATEAFF | TGTGCCACCAGGGGCGCGACTGAAGCTTTCTTT
. | TRBJ2-2 | . | TRBV28 | CASSFWSEGGTGELFF | TGTGCCAGCAGTTTTTGGAGCGAGGGCGGCACCGGGGAGCTGTTTTTT
TRBD1 | TRBJ2-2 | . | TRBV27 | CASSPSQGAGELFF | TGTGCCAGCAGTCCATCTCAGGGGGCCGGGGAGCTGTTTTTT
TRBD1 | TRBJ1-4 | few | TRBV11-2 | CASSPWTGGIGKLFF | TGTGCCAGCAGTCCTTGGACAGGGGGAATAGGAAAACTGTTTTTT
. | TRBJ2-7 | many | TRBV27 | CASSPQGIDYEQYF | TGTGCCAGCAGCCCGCAGGGGATCGACTACGAGCAGTACTTC
. | TRBJ1-1 | . | TRBV9 | CASSREMNTEAFF | TGTGCCAGCAGCCGCGAAATGAACACTGAAGCTTTCTTT
. | TRBJ1-5 | . | TRBV28 | CASSANRYQPQHF | TGTGCCAGCAGTGCCAACAGGTATCAGCCCCAGCATTTT
. | TRBJ2-1 | . | TRBV4-1 | CASSLDIMRDEQFF | TGCGCCAGCAGCCTGGACATTATGCGTGATGAGCAGTTCTTC
. | TRBJ2-1 | . | TRBV5-6 | CASSLLLGSSYNEQFF | TGTGCCAGCAGCCTACTGCTGGGGAGCTCCTACAATGAGCAGTTCTTC
. | TRBJ2-5 | . | TRBV2 | CASNKQGLRETQYF | TGTGCCAGCAATAAACAGGGATTGAGGGAGACCCAGTACTTC
. | TRBJ2-3 | . | TRBV7-9 | CASSPTPAAEVTDTQYF | TGTGCCAGCAGCCCCACCCCTGCAGCGGAGGTCACAGATACGCAGTATTTT
. | TRBJ2-3 | . | TRBV9 | CASSDRSPRTQYF | TGTGCCAGCAGCGACCGCAGCCCCAGGACGCAGTATTTT
. | TRBJ2-1 | . | TRBV28 | CASSSPLLGSYNEQFF | TGTGCCAGCAGTTCCCCACTACTAGGGTCCTACAATGAGCAGTTCTTC
. | TRBJ1-2 | . | TRBV11-1 | CASSPRPQGGAGGYTF | TGTGCCAGCAGCCCCCGTCCCCAAGGAGGGGCGGGTGGCTACACCTTC
TRBD1 | TRBJ1-5 | . | TRBV5-1 | CASSLGTGAGQPQHF | TGCGCCAGCAGCTTGGGAACAGGGGCCGGTCAGCCCCAGCATTTT
TRBD1 | TRBJ1-6 | . | TRBV11-2 | CASSLTTGQGRPLHF | TGTGCCAGCAGCTTGACGACAGGGCAAGGTCGACCCCTCCACTTT
. | TRBJ2-5 | . | TRBV7-3 | CASSSRGQETQYF | TGTGCCAGCAGCTCCCGGGGGCAAGAGACCCAGTACTTC
. | TRBJ1-6 | once | TRBV11-2 | CASSPKPGGSPLHF | TGTGCCAGCAGCCCCAAACCCGGGGGTTCACCCCTCCACTTT
. | TRBJ2-7 | . | TRBV5-1 | CASSMGWGQRDEQYF | TGCGCCAGCAGCATGGGGTGGGGACAACGAGACGAGCAGTACTTC
TRBD1 | TRBJ2-7 | . | TRBV28 | CASSTGTGEQYF | TGTGCCAGCAGTACGGGGACAGGCGAGCAGTACTTC
TRBD2 | TRBJ2-7 | . | TRBV4-1 | CASSQVDFGAGGYEQYF | TGCGCCAGCAGCCAAGTTGACTTCGGAGCGGGGGGCTACGAGCAGTACTTC
TRBD2 | TRBJ2-6 | . | TRBV11-2 | CASSPGGSGANVLTF | TGTGCCAGCAGCCCGGGAGGCTCTGGGGCCAACGTCCTGACTTTC
TRBD1 | TRBJ2-7 | . | TRBV19 | CASSPDRGRESYEQYF | TGTGCCAGTAGTCCAGACAGGGGGCGCGAATCCTACGAGCAGTACTTC